This TCR beta chain was observed in a study of T cell clones after liver transplantation. This CDR3 has 14 residues. V shed 4 bases and J shed 12 bases, with 18 bases lying between them. Germline loops: CDR1 SGHAT, CDR2 FQNNGV. The protocol was immunoSEQ multiplex PCR, while the TCRdb copy is restricted to in-frame clones and leaves out a portion. This repertoire shows 68,000 or so clones, 90% to 95% found once; its top ten account for less than 1%. V is TRBV11-2 and J is TRBJ1-4, with a weak D call TRBD1 (5 bases). The material sequenced was CD4+ T cells from blood, taken approximately 27 months after liver transplant. The source of this sequence is a human patient who received a liver transplant. Part of the T cells may come from the graft donor. The CDR3 bases are TGTGCCAGCAGCTCCGAGGGCGGCCGGGGGGAACTGTTTTTT. Translating gives CASSSEGGRGELFF. Supplemented by reference TRBV11-2 and TRBJ1-4, the full variable domain reads EAGVAQSPRYKIIEKRQSVAFWCNPISGHATLYWYQQILGQGPKLLIQFQNNGVVDDSQLPKDRFSAERLKGVDSTLKIQPAKLEDSAVYLCASSSEGGRGELFFGSGTQLSVL.